This T cell receptor beta chain was identified in a study of cytomegalovirus exposure and HLA in healthy donors. Study information: The platform used for the 120 or so validation repertoires matched that of the roughly 670 first-cohort repertoires, a later analysis reported. Study findings and constraints: First-cohort TCR clusters tended to co-occur in the 90 to 150 validation repertoires, a later analysis found. The study put 150 to 200 TCR beta chains on its list as cytomegalovirus-associated.

Clones were sequenced by immunoSEQ multiplex PCR, and TCRdb holds only the in-frame ones, with some missing. The sample has over 85,000 clones; less than 95% are singletons. V gave up 11 bases and J gave up 2 bases, with 10 bases separating them. The CDR3 totals 12 residues. CDR1 is SNHLY and CDR2 is FYNNEI in the germline V gene. On this clone itself: Its antigen is unknown.

This clonotype was sampled from a woman between 18 and 29 years old in good health and CMV-seronegative. Sequenced material: PBMCs. The V and J genes are TRBV2 and TRBJ1-3; D perhaps matches TRBD1 (5 bases). The CDR3 is CAGRGAGNTIYF. The CDR3 DNA sequence: TGTGCCGGCCGGGGGGCTGGAAACACCATATATTTT. Combining the CDR3 with reference TRBV2 and TRBJ1-3 gives the whole variable domain EPEVTQTPSHQVTQMGQEVILRCVPISNHLYFYWYRQILGQKVEFLVSFYNNEISEKSEIFDDQFSVERPDGSNFTLKIRSTKLEDSAMYFCAGRGAGNTIYFGEGSWLTVV.